These 3 T cell receptor beta chains were all obtained from the same sample, sequenced in a study of monozygotic twins with inflammatory bowel disease. Following a re-call of the 5' RACE reads, TCRdb has one entry per CDR3 protein and lacks DNA. Its listing shows about 140,000 distinct CDR3 sequences. Material for sequencing was blood. Receptors originate from a human donor with ulcerative colitis or Crohn's disease, or a healthy co-twin of an affected twin (not recorded which).

The chain recombines TRBV5-5 with TRBJ2-1; TCRdb's assignment of TRBD1 cannot be checked, as there is no DNA. There are 15 residues in the CDR3. Germline V gives CDR1 SGHKS, CDR2 YYEKEE (reference sequence). The CDR3: CASSPGTSSYNEQFF.

The V gene is TRBV5-1, the J gene TRBJ1-6. The germline CDR1 and CDR2 sequences are SGHRS and YFSETQ. This CDR3 is built from 13 residues. The CDR3 loop reads CASSLEGFSPLHF.

This chain uses TRBV12-3 or TRBV12-4 with TRBJ1-1; TCRdb reports TRBD1, a call that lacks DNA to check it against. This CDR3 region has 15 residues. Here the CDR3 reads CASSQMQGLNTEAFF.